The 17 T cell receptor beta chains below come from one sample, sequenced in a study of tumor and adjacent non-tumor tissue in lung cancer. The template was RNA from unsorted bulk tissue. Distant lung tissue was collected more than 3 cm away from the tumor edge. A modified ARM-PCR protocol with three rounds of nested PCR amplified TCRbeta. TCRdb used MiXCR to reprocess the multiplex PCR reads, holding one entry per CDR3 protein. The profile shows over 40,000 distinct CDR3 sequences, 74% of them singletons. The specimen was distant non-tumor lung tissue. Source of these receptors: a woman aged 60 to 75 with non-small cell lung cancer.

This clonotype was observed once. At one boundary the junction diverges from the germline segment, which might be a read error. V and J are TRBV6-2 or TRBV6-3 and TRBJ2-1; no firm D call. Germline CDR1 reads MNHEY; CDR2 reads SVGEGT. There are 15 residues in the CDR3. The CDR3 coding sequence is TGTGCCAGGGCCAATACCCATCACTCCTACAATGAGCAGCTCTTC. This encodes CARANTHHSYNEQLF.

Comments on this clonotype: The junction shows a germline mismatch at one end, possibly a read error. DNA for the CDR3: TGTGTCAGCAGTTTTTCCTCGAACACCGGGGAGCTGTTTTTT. Amino acids: CVSSFSSNTGELFF. The chain recombines TRBV6-2 or TRBV6-3 with TRBJ2-2; D gene unclear. CDR1 MNHEY and CDR2 SVGEGT come from the germline V gene. The CDR3 covers 14 residues.

Concerning this clonotype: Germline is not matched at one junction end, which may reflect a read error. The rearrangement joins TRBV6-6 to TRBJ2-1; TRBD2 might be the D (5 bases). The CDR3 is made up of 14 amino acids. Germline loops: CDR1 MNHNY, CDR2 SVGAGI (reference sequence). The CDR3 nucleotides are TGTACCAGCAGTTACTCCCTTTACGGGGATAAGCAGTTCTTC. Its translation is CTSSYSLYGDKQFF.

To note about this clonotype: Since a much larger clone is just one base distant, this may be a read error. This sequence joins TRBV30 and TRBJ2-7, with no clear D. CDR3 length: 15 residues. V was trimmed by 4 bases and J by 3 bases, leaving 19 bases between them. The germline CDR1 and CDR2 sequences are GTSNPN and SVGIG (reference sequence). This chain's CDR3 is CAWNVSGRNHYEQYF. The CDR3 DNA reads TGTGCCTGGAATGTATCTGGCAGGAACCACTACGAGCAGTACTTC.

The sample holds many counts of this clonotype. A much larger clone is a single base away; this may be a read error. The chain has TRBV4-3 and TRBJ2-1; unclear D gene. Looked up from germline, CDR1 is LGHNA and CDR2 is YSLEER. CDR3 length equals 18 residues. Trimming cost V 3 bases and J 4 bases, with 22 bases left between them. The CDR3 sequence: CASSHRWLETPFYNEQFF. CDR3 sequence (DNA): TGCGCCAGCAGCCACCGGTGGCTTGAGACGCCCTTTTACAATGAGCAGTTCTTC.

This clonotype was counted many times. Here the CDR3 reads CASSLGGLADNEQFF. Here the CDR3 DNA reads TGTGCCAGCAGTCTGGGGGGACTAGCAGACAATGAGCAGTTCTTC. The V gene is TRBV5-4, the J gene TRBJ2-1, with 9 bases fitting TRBD2. Losses at the gene ends were 5 bases for V and 5 bases for J; bases not matched to a gene: 8. Germline V gene sequence: CDR1 SGHNT, CDR2 YYREEE (reference sequence). The CDR3 length is 15 residues.

Comment on this clonotype: One end of the junction is discordant with germline, which a read error may explain. The rearrangement joins TRBV6-2 or TRBV6-3 to TRBJ2-7; a possible D gene is TRBD1 (5 bases). From germline, CDR1 is MNHEY and CDR2 SVGEGT. The CDR3 contains 14 residues. CDR3 amino acids: CASSRSGQSYVQYF. CDR3 DNA sequence: TGTGCCAGCAGCCGCTCCGGACAATCCTACGTGCAGTACTTC.

Concerning this clonotype itself: Since the CDR3 does not end with the conserved phenylalanine or tryptophan, this likely comes from a read error. This rearrangement joins TRBV6-6 to TRBJ2-7; TRBD1 is a possible D gene (5 bases). Trimming shortened V by 4 bases and J by 7 bases, and 17 bases separated the two germline ends. The CDR3 has 14 amino acids. Germline CDR1 reads MNHNY; CDR2 reads SVGAGI (reference sequence). The CDR3 bases are TGTGCCAGCAGTTCTTCAGGGATAGTGGGTGAGCAGTACTAC. Translated, it gives CASSSSGIVGEQYY.

Of note for this clonotype: Germline is not matched at one junction end, which may reflect a read error. The gene calls are TRBV11-2 and TRBJ1-1; the D is unclear. This CDR3 is built from 15 residues. The germline V gene encodes CDR1 SGHAT and CDR2 FQNNGV. The CDR3 bases are TGTGCCAGCAACTTAGATCCTGGTGTGTACACAGAAGCTTTCTTT. Translated: CASNLDPGVYTEAFF.

Details on this clonotype: Given the absence of the conserved phenylalanine or tryptophan at the CDR3 end, a read error is likely. The chain carries TRBV6-5 and TRBJ2-5; TRBD1 or TRBD2 may be the D gene (5 bases each). V was clipped by 5 bases and J by 5 bases, with 15 bases between them. Germline V gene sequence: CDR1 MNHEY, CDR2 SVGAGI. The CDR3 is 14 amino acids. The CDR3 sequence is CASSAQGDDETQYI. CDR3 bases: TGTGCCAGCAGTGCCCAGGGAGATGATGAGACCCAGTACATC.

This clonotype is deemed medium-sized (0.01 to 0.1%). This chain links TRBV11-2 with TRBJ1-1, with D uncertain. Looked up from germline, CDR1 is SGHAT and CDR2 is FQNNGV. V dropped 0 bases and J dropped 0 bases, with 8 bases sitting between them. The CDR3 is 15 residues long. The CDR3: CASSLDQSLNTEAFF. The CDR3 coding sequence is TGTGCCAGCAGCTTAGATCAGTCCCTGAACACTGAAGCTTTCTTT.

As for this clonotype: One end of the junction is discordant with germline, which a read error may explain. The chain employs TRBV4-2 and TRBJ1-1; possibly TRBD1 for D (6 bases). Germline CDR1 is LGHNA and CDR2 is YNFKEQ. CDR3 length: 11 amino acids. The CDR3 spells CVSTGGAGAFF. The DNA for the CDR3 is TGTGTCAGCACGGGGGGGGCTGGAGCATTCTTT.

In regard to this clonotype: One end of the junction varies from germline; a read error may be responsible. The genes are TRBV2 and TRBJ2-3; D possibly corresponds to TRBD2 (5 bases). CDR3 size: 15 residues. In germline, CDR1 is SNHLY, CDR2 FYNNEI. The CDR3 region is CASIEEGHSTDTQYF. In nucleotides, the CDR3 is TGTGCCAGCATTGAAGAGGGCCATAGCACAGATACGCAGTATTTT.

The rearrangement links TRBV28 to TRBJ1-6, with a possible D match to TRBD1 (5 bases). CDR1 MDHEN and CDR2 SYDVKM come from the germline V gene. CDR3 length equals 14 residues. Trimming shortened V by 5 bases and J by 9 bases, and 14 bases separated the two germline ends. The CDR3 sequence: CASSPQGVASPLHF. The CDR3 DNA follows: TGTGCCAGCAGTCCCCAGGGAGTGGCTTCACCCCTCCACTTT.

In this sample, this clonotype turned up a few times. The rearrangement uses TRBV10-3 and TRBJ2-1; tentative D call: TRBD1 (6 bases). Germline V gives CDR1 ENHRY, CDR2 SYGVKD. V lost 0 bases, J lost 8 bases, and 14 bases lay in between. The CDR3 totals 15 residues. DNA of the CDR3: TGTGCCATCAGTGAGTCTACAGGGTTAGGGGATGAGCAGTTCTTC. Residues: CAISESTGLGDEQFF.

Note on this clonotype: A clone one base away is much larger, so this may be a read error. This rearrangement joins TRBV6-5 to TRBJ2-7; no reliable D call. V lost 6 bases to trimming and J lost 5 bases, with 14 bases between them. The CDR3 loop spans 13 amino acids. In germline, CDR1 is MNHEY, CDR2 SVGAGI. The CDR3 protein is CASRADAAHEQYF. CDR3 nucleotide sequence: TGTGCCAGCAGAGCAGACGCAGCCCACGAGCAGTACTTC.

As for this clonotype: Since no conserved phenylalanine or tryptophan closes the CDR3, a read error is the likely cause. The limits of the CDR3 on the DNA are not certain, so only TCRdb's listed CDR3 is given. The genes are TRBV5-4 and TRBJ2-7; TRBD1 is taken as the D call from the table, unchecked against the DNA. The CDR3 comprises 14 residues, both ends counted. Looked up from germline, CDR1 is SGHNT and CDR2 is YYREEE (reference sequence). This CDR3 reads CASSPGQASYEHYS.